The 16 T cell receptor beta chains given below trace back to one sample, sequenced in a study of technical replicates of blood from a few donors. Method: immunoSEQ multiplex PCR; TCRdb's copy keeps in-frame clones and lacks some. The sample contains under 90,000 clones, under 95% of which appear only once. Sequenced material: T cells isolated from PBMCs. The receptors derive from a human donor in good health.

J is TRBJ1-2 and V is TRBV6-1, with D tentatively TRBD1 (6 bases). Germline V gene data show CDR1 as MNHNS and CDR2 as SASEGT. Deletions cut 6 bases from V and 6 bases from J, with 14 bases between. The CDR3 runs 13 residues. In nucleotides, the CDR3 is TGTGCCAGCAGCATGACAGGCCCTAATGGCTACACCTTC. It yields the protein CASSMTGPNGYTF.

This chain joins TRBV27 and TRBJ2-2; D unclear. Germline V gene lookup returns CDR1 MNHEY and CDR2 SMNVEV (reference sequence). This CDR3 is 13 amino acids long. V dropped 4 bases and J dropped 3 bases, with 6 bases sitting between them. The CDR3 sequence: CASSSRYTGELFF. CDR3 bases: TGTGCCAGCAGTTCGAGATACACCGGGGAGCTGTTTTTT.

V is TRBV7-9 and J is TRBJ2-5, with TRBD1 matching 8 bases. J gave up 5 bases and V 4 bases, and 9 bases lay outside the gene matches. The CDR3 consists of 15 residues. Germline CDR1 is SEHNR and CDR2 is FQNEAQ (reference sequence). The CDR3 DNA reads as TGTGCCAGCAGCTCCCCAACCACAGGGGGGGAGACCCAGTACTTC. It specifies CASSSPTTGGETQYF. Using reference TRBV7-9 and TRBJ2-5 for the parts outside the CDR3, the full variable domain is DTGVSQNPRHKITKRGQNVTFRCDPISEHNRLYWYRQTLGQGPEFLTYFQNEAQLEKSRLLSDRFSAERPKGSFSTLEIQRTEQGDSAMYLCASSSPTTGGETQYFGPGTRLLVL.

The chain links TRBV5-4 to TRBJ2-7, with TRBD2 matching 13 bases. V dropped 6 bases and J dropped 6; count of bases not matched to a gene: 21. Germline V gene data show CDR1 as SGHNT and CDR2 as YYREEE (reference sequence). There are 19 residues in the CDR3. CDR3 DNA sequence: TGTGCCAGCACCCCTTCGCCTCAGGGACTAGCGGGAATCTCCGGCGAGCAGTACTTC. Its protein product is CASTPSPQGLAGISGEQYF. Supplemented by reference TRBV5-4 and TRBJ2-7, the full variable domain reads ETGVTQSPTHLIKTRGQQVTLRCSSQSGHNTVSWYQQALGQGPQFIFQYYREEENGRGNFPPRFSGLQFPNYSSELNVNALELDDSALYLCASTPSPQGLAGISGEQYFGPGTRLTVT.

The V gene is TRBV27, the J gene TRBJ2-5; D possibly corresponds to TRBD2 (6 bases). The CDR3 length is 15 residues. Germline CDR1 is MNHEY and CDR2 is SMNVEV (reference sequence). Trimming took 0 bases from V and 4 from J, leaving 12 bases between them. CDR3 sequence: CASSLSSAGRETQYF. Written as DNA, the CDR3 is TGTGCCAGCAGTTTATCGTCAGCGGGCAGAGAGACCCAGTACTTC.

The chain has TRBV4-1 and TRBJ1-1, with D possibly TRBD1 on 5 matching bases. The CDR3 loop spans 14 amino acids. Germline CDR1 and CDR2: MGHRA and YSYEKL. With 4 bases removed from V and 2 bases from J, the gap between germline ends came to 11 bases. CDR3 in amino acids: CASSRAGGNTEAFF. In nucleotides, the CDR3 is TGCGCCAGCAGCCGGGCGGGGGGAAACACTGAAGCTTTCTTT.

The chain combines TRBV7-6 with TRBJ1-4; D gene uncertain. Germline values: CDR1 SGHVS, CDR2 FNYEAQ. V was shortened by 5 bases and J by 8 bases, with 15 bases between the two germline ends. The CDR3 runs 14 residues. CDR3 in DNA: TGTGCCAGCAGCCAGGTGGTGGGTGGCGAAAAACTGTTTTTT. Its translation: CASSQVVGGEKLFF.

J is TRBJ2-1 and V is TRBV10-2; TRBD2 agrees at 11 bases. The ends lost 7 bases at V and 6 bases at J; junction bases unmatched: 14. Germline V gives CDR1 WSHSY, CDR2 SAAADI. The CDR3 runs to 17 residues. This chain's CDR3 is CASTLNSGTSGSNEQFF. The CDR3 DNA follows: TGCGCCAGCACCCTGAACTCCGGGACTAGCGGATCCAATGAGCAGTTCTTC.

V is TRBV5-1 and J is TRBJ2-2; 10 bases match TRBD1. This CDR3 is 16 amino acids long. Germline V gene data show CDR1 as SGHRS and CDR2 as YFSETQ. V gave up 7 bases and J gave up 4 bases; unmatched junction bases: 10. CDR3 sequence (DNA): TGCGCCAGCGGTGGAGGGGGACAGGGGTCCACCGGGGAGCTGTTTTTT. This encodes CASGGGGQGSTGELFF.

The V and J genes are TRBV10-2 and TRBJ2-7; 13 bases are shared with TRBD2. With V trimmed by 1 base and J by 2 bases, 8 bases remained unmatched. Germline V CDR1 and CDR2: WSHSY, SAAADI. There are 18 residues in the CDR3. The CDR3 coding sequence is TGCGCCAGCAGTGAGTACCTCCTAACTAGCGGGGGGGCCTACGAGCAGTACTTC. It yields the protein CASSEYLLTSGGAYEQYF.

The rearrangement joins TRBV23-1 to TRBJ2-2; 7 bases line up with TRBD2. TRBV23-1 is an ORF; its function is uncertain. The CDR3 is 18 residues long. V gave up 2 bases and J gave up 4 bases; unmatched junction bases: 13. The CDR3 reads CASSQESRGSGGTGELFF. In DNA form, the CDR3 reads TGCGCCAGCAGTCAAGAATCCCGCGGGAGCGGTGGCACCGGGGAGCTGTTTTTT.

The chain recombines TRBV7-2 with TRBJ1-1; D remains unclear. Germline values: CDR1 SGHTA, CDR2 FQGNSA. The CDR3 loop spans 17 amino acids. The germline V and J ends were trimmed by 2 bases and 5 bases, with 21 bases remaining between them. CDR3 in amino acids: CASSLSGYGGGGTEAFF. The DNA of the CDR3 is TGTGCCAGCAGCTTAAGTGGTTACGGAGGCGGAGGAACTGAAGCTTTCTTT.

The chain employs TRBV28 and TRBJ1-2, with a tentative D call TRBD1 (5 bases). The germline gives CDR1 MDHEN, CDR2 SYDVKM. Trimming took off 7 bases at V and 7 bases at J, with 16 bases between the two ends. The CDR3 has 13 residues. The CDR3 reads CASTPRTKGGYTF. DNA for the CDR3: TGTGCCAGCACCCCCAGGACAAAGGGTGGCTACACCTTC.

J is TRBJ2-3 and V is TRBV5-1, with TRBD2 as a possible D gene (6 bases). CDR3 length: 14 amino acids. Germline V lookup: CDR1 SGHRS, CDR2 YFSETQ. V lost 2 bases and J lost 4, with 11 bases in between. CDR3 DNA: TGCGCCAGCAGCTTCCGAACTAGCCCAGATACGCAGTATTTT. Translated: CASSFRTSPDTQYF.

The V gene is TRBV4-1, the J gene TRBJ2-2; unclear D gene. The CDR3 is 13 amino acids. Germline lookup yields CDR1 MGHRA and CDR2 YSYEKL. V was shortened by 4 bases and J by 7 bases, with 10 bases between the two germline ends. The CDR3 coding sequence is TGCGCCAGCAGCCCGGGTGGATACGGGGAGCTGTTTTTT. This gives the protein CASSPGGYGELFF.

The chain has TRBV5-1 and TRBJ1-4; maybe TRBD1 (5 bases). From germline, CDR1 is SGHRS and CDR2 YFSETQ. CDR3 size: 15 residues. Trimming left V 5 bases short and J 7 bases short, with 18 bases between. This CDR3 reads CASRSGPGRAEKLFF. The CDR3 coding sequence is TGCGCCAGCAGATCAGGGCCCGGTAGGGCTGAAAAACTGTTTTTT.